One and the same sample provided the 8 T cell receptor beta chains below, sequenced in a study of vaccination and CD4 T cells after COVID-19. At the Johns Hopkins FTIC core, DNA taken from cultured CD4+ T cells was sequenced by way of the Oncomine TCR Beta short-read assay. TCRdb passed the PCR reads through MiXCR, listing each CDR3 protein once. Among over 10,000 distinct CDR3 sequences listed, about 43% were seen once. Their antigens are not known. Treatment described: roughly 10-day PBMC culture with coronavirus spike peptide pools or control peptides (ViraFEST assay). The sequencing input was CD4+ T cells from blood, cultured in vitro. Receptors were obtained from a human donor who had recovered from COVID-19.

This clonotype was counted only a few times. The chain has TRBV7-2 and TRBJ1-5, with D maybe TRBD1 (6 bases). V dropped 3 bases and J dropped 5 bases, with 11 bases sitting between them. Germline lookup yields CDR1 SGHTA and CDR2 FQGNSA. The CDR3 loop spans 14 amino acids. The CDR3 DNA sequence: TGTGCCAGCAGCTTCAGACAGGTCGATCAGCCCCAGCATTTT. Translation gives CASSFRQVDQPQHF.

The V call is TRBV10-3, the J call TRBJ1-1; 7 bases map to TRBD1. V was clipped by 7 bases and J by 3 bases; unmatched bases: 5. The CDR3 extends over 13 amino acids. The germline V gene encodes CDR1 ENHRY and CDR2 SYGVKD. The CDR3, as DNA: TGTGCCATCACCGCTCAGGGGGACACTGAAGCTTTCTTT. Residues: CAITAQGDTEAFF.

This clonotype showed up just a few times. The chain uses TRBV25-1 and TRBJ2-4, with a possible D match to TRBD1 (6 bases). The CDR3 contains 13 residues. Trimming left V 6 bases short and J 7 bases short, with 13 bases between. The germline gives CDR1 MGHDK, CDR2 SYGVNS. CDR3 loop: CASSWAGDNIQYF. DNA for the CDR3: TGTGCCAGCAGCTGGGCAGGGGACAACATTCAGTACTTC.

This clonotype appeared a few times. DNA of the CDR3: TGTGCCAGCAGCTTAGGCGTTGGGGTTGGGACAGCCGAGTCTGAAGCTTTCTTT. As protein: CASSLGVGVGTAESEAFF. The genes are TRBV11-3 and TRBJ1-1, with TRBD1 identical over 7 bases. V dropped 1 base and J dropped 6; count of bases not matched to a gene: 17. CDR3 length: 18 residues. The germline V gene has CDR1 SGHNT and CDR2 YENEEA.

The chain is built from TRBV6-1 and TRBJ1-2, with D uncertain. The CDR3 has 14 amino acids. The V end was cut by 8 bases, the J end by 1 base, with 14 bases between. Germline CDR1 reads MNHNS; CDR2 reads SASEGT. CDR3 coding DNA: TGTGCCAGCGTCTCAGGAACTCTTAACTATGGCTACACCTTC. Its translation is CASVSGTLNYGYTF.

V gene TRBV2 combines with J gene TRBJ2-2; perhaps TRBD2 as D (5 bases). V was trimmed by 8 bases and J by 2 bases, leaving 15 bases between them. CDR3 size: 15 residues. Germline CDR1 reads SNHLY; CDR2 reads FYNNEI. The CDR3: CASRGGLTNTGELFF. The CDR3 DNA is TGTGCCAGCCGCGGCGGGCTGACAAACACCGGGGAGCTGTTTTTT.

This clonotype was counted only a few times. This chain uses TRBV30 with TRBJ2-7; possible D gene TRBD1, 5 bases. The CDR3 length is 14 residues. Deletions cut 0 bases from V and 6 bases from J, with 15 bases between. CDR1 is GTSNPN, CDR2 SVGIG, per germline (reference sequence). DNA of the CDR3: TGTGCCTGGAGTGTAGTTGGGGCGTCCGGCGAGCAGTACTTC. Protein: CAWSVVGASGEQYF.

The chain joins TRBV20-1 to TRBJ2-3; 9 bases agree with TRBD2. The CDR3 totals 19 residues. Germline V gene data show CDR1 as DFQATT and CDR2 as SNEGSKA (reference sequence). Trimming removed 1 base from V and 0 bases from J; junction bases left unmatched: 14. CDR3 nucleotide sequence: TGCAGTGCTAGAGCCTGGAGTAGCGGGAGAGGGGAGAGCACAGATACGCAGTATTTT. It yields the protein CSARAWSSGRGESTDTQYF.